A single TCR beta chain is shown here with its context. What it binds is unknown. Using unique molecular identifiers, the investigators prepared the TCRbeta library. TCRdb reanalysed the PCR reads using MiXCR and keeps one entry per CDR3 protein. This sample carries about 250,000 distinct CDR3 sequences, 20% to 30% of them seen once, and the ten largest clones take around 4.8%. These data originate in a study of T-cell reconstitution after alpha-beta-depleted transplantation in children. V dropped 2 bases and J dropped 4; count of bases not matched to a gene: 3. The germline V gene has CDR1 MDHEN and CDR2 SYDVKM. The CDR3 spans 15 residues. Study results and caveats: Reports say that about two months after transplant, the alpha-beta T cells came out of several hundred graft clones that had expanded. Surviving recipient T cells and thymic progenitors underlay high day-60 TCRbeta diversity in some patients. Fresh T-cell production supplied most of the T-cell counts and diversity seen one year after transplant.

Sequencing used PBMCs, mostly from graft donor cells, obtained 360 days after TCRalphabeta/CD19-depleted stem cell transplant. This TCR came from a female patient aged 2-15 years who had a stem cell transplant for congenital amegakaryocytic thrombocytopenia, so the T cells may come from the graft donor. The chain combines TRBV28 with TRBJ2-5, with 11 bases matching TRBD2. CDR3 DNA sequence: TGTGCCAGCAGTTTACTAGCGGGGGGAGCAGAGACCCAGTACTTC. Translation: CASSLLAGGAETQYF.